Each of the 5 T cell receptor beta chains below was sequenced from the same sample in a study of blood T cell repertoires in COVID-19. Sequencing used immunoSEQ multiplex PCR; TCRdb keeps in-frame clones, though not all of them. The data contain 57,000 or so clones, approximately 80% of them seen just once; the ten biggest clones take up about 20%. The sample was peripheral blood. The receptors were gathered from a man between 60 and 75 years old with acute or convalescent COVID-19.

The chain links TRBV7-3 to TRBJ2-1; 8 bases fit TRBD2. Germline CDR1 reads SGHTA; CDR2 reads FQGTGA. V shed 2 bases and J 8 bases; nucleotides not matched to a gene: 11. The CDR3 has 16 amino acids. The CDR3 spells CASSLRGLGSWDEQFF. The CDR3 DNA reads TGTGCCAGCAGCTTACGGGGACTAGGAAGCTGGGATGAGCAGTTCTTC.

The rearrangement links TRBV24-1 to TRBJ1-5, with D perhaps TRBD1 (5 bases). From germline, CDR1 is KGHDR and CDR2 SFDVKD. The CDR3 is made up of 16 amino acids. V shed 0 bases and J shed 8 bases, with 16 bases lying between them. The CDR3 here is CATSDLDSIRSEPQHF. CDR3 nucleotides: TGTGCCACCAGTGATTTGGACAGTATTAGATCGGAGCCCCAGCATTTT.

The chain couples TRBV3-1 (or the pseudogene TRBV3-2) to TRBJ2-5; D is perhaps TRBD2 (6 bases). V was pared by 5 bases and J by 7 bases, with 11 bases between. CDR3 length: 12 amino acids. The V gene's germline CDR1 is LGHDT and CDR2 YNNKEL (reference sequence). The CDR3 nucleotides read TGTGCCAGCAGCGGGACTCAGGGGACCCAGTACTTC. It translates to CASSGTQGTQYF.

CDR3 nucleotides: TGTGCCACCAGTGAGCGACAGGGGGTCCAGCCCCAGCATTTT. It codes for CATSERQGVQPQHF. The rearrangement uses TRBV24-1 and TRBJ1-5, with 9 bases fitting TRBD1. The CDR3 extends over 14 amino acids. CDR1 is KGHDR, CDR2 SFDVKD, per germline. With 4 bases clipped from V and 7 bases from J, the junction kept 4 bases outside the gene matches.

CDR3 loop: CASSRGQETQYF. The DNA for the CDR3 is TGTGCCAGCAGTCGGGGCCAAGAGACCCAGTACTTC. V and J are TRBV6-2 or TRBV6-3 and TRBJ2-5; TRBD2 might be the D (5 bases). Between the trimmed V and J ends, which lost 5 bases and 1 base, there was a span of 5 bases. The CDR3 runs 12 residues. Germline V gives CDR1 MNHEY, CDR2 SVGEGT.